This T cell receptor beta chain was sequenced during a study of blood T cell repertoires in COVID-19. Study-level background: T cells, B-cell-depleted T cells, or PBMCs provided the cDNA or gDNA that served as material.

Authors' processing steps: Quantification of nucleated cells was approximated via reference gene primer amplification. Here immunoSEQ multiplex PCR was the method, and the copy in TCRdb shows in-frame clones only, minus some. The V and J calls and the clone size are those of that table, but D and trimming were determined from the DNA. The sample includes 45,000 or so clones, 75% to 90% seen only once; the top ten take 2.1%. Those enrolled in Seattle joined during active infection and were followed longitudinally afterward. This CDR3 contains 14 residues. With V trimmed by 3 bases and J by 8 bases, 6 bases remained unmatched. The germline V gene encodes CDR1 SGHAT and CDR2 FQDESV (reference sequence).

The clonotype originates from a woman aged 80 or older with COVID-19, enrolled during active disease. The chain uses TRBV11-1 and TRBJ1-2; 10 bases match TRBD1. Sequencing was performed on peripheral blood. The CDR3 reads CASSFRQGARGYTF. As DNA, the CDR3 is TGTGCCAGCAGCTTCAGACAGGGGGCCCGAGGCTACACCTTC.